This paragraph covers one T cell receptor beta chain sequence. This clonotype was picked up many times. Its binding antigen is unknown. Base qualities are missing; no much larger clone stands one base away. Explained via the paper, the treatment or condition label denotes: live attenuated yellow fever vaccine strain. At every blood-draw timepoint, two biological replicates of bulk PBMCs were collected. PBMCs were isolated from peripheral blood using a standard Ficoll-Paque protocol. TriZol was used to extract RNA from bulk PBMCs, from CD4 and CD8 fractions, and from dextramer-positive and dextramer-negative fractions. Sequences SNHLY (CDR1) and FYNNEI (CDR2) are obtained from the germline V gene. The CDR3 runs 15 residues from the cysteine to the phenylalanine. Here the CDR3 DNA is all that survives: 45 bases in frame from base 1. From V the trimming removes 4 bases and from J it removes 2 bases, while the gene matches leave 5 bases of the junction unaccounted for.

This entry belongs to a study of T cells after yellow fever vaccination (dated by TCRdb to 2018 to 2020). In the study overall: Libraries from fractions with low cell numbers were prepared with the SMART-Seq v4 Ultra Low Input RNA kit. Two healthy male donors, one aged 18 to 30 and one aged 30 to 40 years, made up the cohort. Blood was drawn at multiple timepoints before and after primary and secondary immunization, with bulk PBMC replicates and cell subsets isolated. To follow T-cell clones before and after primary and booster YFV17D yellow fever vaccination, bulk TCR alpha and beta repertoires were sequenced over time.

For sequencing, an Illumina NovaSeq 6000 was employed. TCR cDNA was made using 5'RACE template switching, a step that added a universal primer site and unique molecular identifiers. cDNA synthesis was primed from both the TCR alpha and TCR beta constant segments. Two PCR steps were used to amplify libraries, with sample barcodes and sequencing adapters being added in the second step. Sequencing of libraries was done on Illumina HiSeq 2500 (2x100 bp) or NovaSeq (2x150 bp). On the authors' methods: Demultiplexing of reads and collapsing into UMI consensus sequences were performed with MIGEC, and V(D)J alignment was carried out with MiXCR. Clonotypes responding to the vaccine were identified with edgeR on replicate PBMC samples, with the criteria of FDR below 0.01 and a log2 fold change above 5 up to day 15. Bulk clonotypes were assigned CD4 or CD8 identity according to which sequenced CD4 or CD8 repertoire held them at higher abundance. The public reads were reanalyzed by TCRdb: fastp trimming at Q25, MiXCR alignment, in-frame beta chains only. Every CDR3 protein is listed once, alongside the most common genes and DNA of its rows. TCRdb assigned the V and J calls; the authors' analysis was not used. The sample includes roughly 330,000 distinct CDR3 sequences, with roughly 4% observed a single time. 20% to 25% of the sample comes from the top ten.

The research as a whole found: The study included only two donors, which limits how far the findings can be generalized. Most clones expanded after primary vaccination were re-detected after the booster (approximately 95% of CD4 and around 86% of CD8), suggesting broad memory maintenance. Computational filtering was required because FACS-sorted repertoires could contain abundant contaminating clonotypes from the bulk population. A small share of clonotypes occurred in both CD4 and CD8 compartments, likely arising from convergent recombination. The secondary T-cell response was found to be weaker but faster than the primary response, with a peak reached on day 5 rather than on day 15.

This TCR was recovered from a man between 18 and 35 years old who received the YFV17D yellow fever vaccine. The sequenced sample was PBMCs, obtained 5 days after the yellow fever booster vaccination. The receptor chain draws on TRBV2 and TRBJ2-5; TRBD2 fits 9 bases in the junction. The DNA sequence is TGTGCCAGCAGTGGGGGTAGCGGGGGACAAGAGACCCAGTACTTC. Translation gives CASSGGSGGQETQYF.